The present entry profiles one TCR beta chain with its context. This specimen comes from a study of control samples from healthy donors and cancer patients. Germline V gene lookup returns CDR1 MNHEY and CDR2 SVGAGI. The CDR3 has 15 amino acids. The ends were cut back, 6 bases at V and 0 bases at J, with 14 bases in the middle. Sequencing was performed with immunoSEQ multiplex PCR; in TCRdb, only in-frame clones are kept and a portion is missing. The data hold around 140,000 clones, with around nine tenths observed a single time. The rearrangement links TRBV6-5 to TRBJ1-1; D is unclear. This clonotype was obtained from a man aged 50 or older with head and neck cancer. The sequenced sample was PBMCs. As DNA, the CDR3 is TGTGCCAGCAGGGGCAGGTTTATGATGAACACTGAAGCTTTCTTT. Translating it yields CASRGRFMMNTEAFF.